This TCR beta chain was retrieved from a study of cytomegalovirus exposure and HLA in healthy donors. Study details: Earlier, 180 million or so T cells were analyzed, and approximately 110 million unique TCR beta sequences were found among them.

A multiplex PCR was run with 60 Vbeta primers and 13 Jbeta primers. Profiling relied on immunoSEQ multiplex PCR, and the TCRdb table lists in-frame clones only, not all of them. The sample holds 180,000 or so clones, about four fifths seen once. This clone was seen once. Other nucleotide sequences from this sample produce the same CDR3. Sequencing was carried out using PBMCs. This clonotype originated in a boy aged 2 to 9 in good health and CMV-seronegative.

The CDR3: CASSYSGGDYGYTF. The CDR3 bases are TGTGCCAGCAGTTACTCCGGGGGGGACTATGGCTACACCTTC. The chain links TRBV6-5 to TRBJ1-2, with a possible D match to TRBD1 (5 bases). The CDR3 runs to 14 residues. CDR1 and CDR2 from the germline V gene are MNHEY and SVGAGI. Trimming took off 0 bases at V and 3 bases at J, with 8 bases between the two ends.